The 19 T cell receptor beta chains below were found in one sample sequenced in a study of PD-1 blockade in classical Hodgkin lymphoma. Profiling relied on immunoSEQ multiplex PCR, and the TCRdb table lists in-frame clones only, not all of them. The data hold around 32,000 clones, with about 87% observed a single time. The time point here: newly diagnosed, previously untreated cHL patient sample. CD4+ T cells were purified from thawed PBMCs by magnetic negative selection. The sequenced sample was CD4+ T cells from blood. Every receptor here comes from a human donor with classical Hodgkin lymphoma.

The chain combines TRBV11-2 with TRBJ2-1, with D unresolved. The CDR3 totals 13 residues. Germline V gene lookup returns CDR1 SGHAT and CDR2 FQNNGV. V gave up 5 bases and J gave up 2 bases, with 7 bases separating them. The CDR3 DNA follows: TGTGCCAGCAGCCGCTCCCCCTACAATGAGCAGTTCTTC. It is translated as CASSRSPYNEQFF.

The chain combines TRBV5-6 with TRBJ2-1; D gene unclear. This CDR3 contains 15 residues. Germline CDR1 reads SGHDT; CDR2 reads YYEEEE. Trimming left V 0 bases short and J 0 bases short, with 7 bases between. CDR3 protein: CASSLGGHSYNEQFF. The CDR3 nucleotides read TGTGCCAGCAGCTTGGGGGGTCACTCCTACAATGAGCAGTTCTTC.

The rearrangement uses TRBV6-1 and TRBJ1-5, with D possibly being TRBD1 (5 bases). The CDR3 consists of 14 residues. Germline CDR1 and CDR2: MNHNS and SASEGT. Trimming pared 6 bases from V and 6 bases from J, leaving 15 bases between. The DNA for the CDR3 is TGTGCCAGCAGGGGACGGACCCGGGGTCAGCCCCAGCATTTT. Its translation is CASRGRTRGQPQHF.

CDR3 in amino acids: CASSSQGRTEAFF. In DNA form, the CDR3 reads TGTGCCAGCAGCTCACAGGGGAGGACTGAAGCTTTCTTT. This chain uses TRBV7-2 with TRBJ1-1; 7 nucleotides match TRBD1. Germline CDR1 is SGHTA and CDR2 is FQGNSA. Trimming cost V 4 bases and J 5 bases; bases outside gene matches: 4. There are 13 residues in the CDR3. Full variable domain (missing parts from reference TRBV7-2 and TRBJ1-1): GAGVSQSPSNKVTEKGKDVELRCDPISGHTALYWYRQSLGQGLEFLIYFQGNSAPDKSGLPSDRFSAERTGGSVSTLTIQRTQQEDSAVYLCASSSQGRTEAFFGQGTRLTVV.

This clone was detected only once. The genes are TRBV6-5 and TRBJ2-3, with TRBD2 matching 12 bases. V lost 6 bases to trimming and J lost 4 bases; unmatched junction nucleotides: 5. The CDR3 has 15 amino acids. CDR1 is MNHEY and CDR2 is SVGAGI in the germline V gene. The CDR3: CASSRLAGVPDTQYF. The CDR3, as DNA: TGTGCCAGCAGCCGACTAGCGGGAGTGCCAGATACGCAGTATTTT.

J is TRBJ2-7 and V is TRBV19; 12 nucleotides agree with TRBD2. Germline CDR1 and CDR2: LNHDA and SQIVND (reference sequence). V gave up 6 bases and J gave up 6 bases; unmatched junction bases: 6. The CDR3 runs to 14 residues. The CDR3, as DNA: TGTGCCAGTAGCCCTCTAGCGGGAGGGCGCGAGCAGTACTTC. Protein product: CASSPLAGGREQYF.

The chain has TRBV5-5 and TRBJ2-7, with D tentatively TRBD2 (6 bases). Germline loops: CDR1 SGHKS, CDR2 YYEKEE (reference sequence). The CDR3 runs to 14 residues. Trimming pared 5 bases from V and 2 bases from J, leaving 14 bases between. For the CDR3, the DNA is TGTGCCAGCAGGCCTCAAGGAGGGGCCTACGAGCAGTACGTC. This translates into CASRPQGGAYEQYV.

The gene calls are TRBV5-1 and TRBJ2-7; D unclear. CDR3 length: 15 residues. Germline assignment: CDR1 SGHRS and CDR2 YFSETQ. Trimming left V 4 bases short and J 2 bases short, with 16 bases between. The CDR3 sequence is CASSMEPTSPYEQYF. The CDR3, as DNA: TGCGCCAGCAGCATGGAACCTACTTCTCCCTACGAGCAGTACTTC.

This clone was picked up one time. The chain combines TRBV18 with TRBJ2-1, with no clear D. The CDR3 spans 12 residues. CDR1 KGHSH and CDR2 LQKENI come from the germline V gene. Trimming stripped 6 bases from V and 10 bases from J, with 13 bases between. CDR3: CASSPTVGEQFF. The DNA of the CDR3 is TGTGCCAGCTCGCCAACGGTCGGGGAGCAGTTCTTC.

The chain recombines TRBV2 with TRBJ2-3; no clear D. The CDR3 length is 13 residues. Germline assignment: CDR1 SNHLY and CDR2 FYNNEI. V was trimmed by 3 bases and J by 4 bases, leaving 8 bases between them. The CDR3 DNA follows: TGTGCCAGCAGTGAGCTTGAAGCAGATACGCAGTATTTT. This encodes CASSELEADTQYF.

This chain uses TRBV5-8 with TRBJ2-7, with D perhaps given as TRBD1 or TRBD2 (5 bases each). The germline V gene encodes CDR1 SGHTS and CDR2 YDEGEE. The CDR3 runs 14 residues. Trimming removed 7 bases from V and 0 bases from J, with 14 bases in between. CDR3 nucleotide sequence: TGTGCCAGCCCGACCTCAGGGAGCTCCTACGAGCAGTACTTC. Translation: CASPTSGSSYEQYF.

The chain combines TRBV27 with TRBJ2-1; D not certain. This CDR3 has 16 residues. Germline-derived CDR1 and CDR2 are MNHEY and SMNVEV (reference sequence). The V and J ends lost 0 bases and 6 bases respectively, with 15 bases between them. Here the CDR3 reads CASSLSQAHKLNEQFF. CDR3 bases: TGTGCCAGCAGTTTATCGCAGGCTCACAAACTCAATGAGCAGTTCTTC.

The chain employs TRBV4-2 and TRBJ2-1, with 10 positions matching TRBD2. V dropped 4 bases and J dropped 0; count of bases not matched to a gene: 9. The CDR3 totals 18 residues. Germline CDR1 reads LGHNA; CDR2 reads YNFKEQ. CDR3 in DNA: TGTGCCAGCAGCCTTGGACTAGCGGCCATGAGCTCCTACAATGAGCAGTTCTTC. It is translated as CASSLGLAAMSSYNEQFF.

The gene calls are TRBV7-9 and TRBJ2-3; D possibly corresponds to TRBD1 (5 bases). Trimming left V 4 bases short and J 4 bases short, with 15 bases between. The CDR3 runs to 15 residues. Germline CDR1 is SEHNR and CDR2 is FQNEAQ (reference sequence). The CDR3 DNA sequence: TGTGCCAGCAGCTCGCCTTCAGGGTTAGCAGATACGCAGTATTTT. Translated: CASSSPSGLADTQYF.

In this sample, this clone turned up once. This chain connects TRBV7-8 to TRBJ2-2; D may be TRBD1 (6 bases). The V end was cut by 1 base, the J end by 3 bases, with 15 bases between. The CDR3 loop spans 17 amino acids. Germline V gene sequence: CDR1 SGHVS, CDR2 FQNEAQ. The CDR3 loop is CASSLVRTVQDTGELFF. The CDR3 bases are TGTGCCAGCAGCTTAGTAAGGACAGTCCAGGACACCGGGGAGCTGTTTTTT.

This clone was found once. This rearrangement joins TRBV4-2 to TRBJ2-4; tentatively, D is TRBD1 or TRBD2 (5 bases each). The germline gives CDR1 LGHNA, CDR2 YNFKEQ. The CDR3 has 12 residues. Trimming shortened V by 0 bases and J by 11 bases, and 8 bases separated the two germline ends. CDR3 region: CASSQEGDLQYF. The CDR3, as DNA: TGTGCCAGCAGCCAAGAAGGGGACCTTCAGTACTTC.

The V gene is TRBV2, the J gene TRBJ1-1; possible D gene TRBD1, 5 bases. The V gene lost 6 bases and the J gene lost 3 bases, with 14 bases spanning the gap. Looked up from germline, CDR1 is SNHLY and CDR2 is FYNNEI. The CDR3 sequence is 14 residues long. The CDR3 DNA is TGTGCCAGCAGATTCCAGGGTCCGGACACTGAAGCTTTCTTT. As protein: CASRFQGPDTEAFF.

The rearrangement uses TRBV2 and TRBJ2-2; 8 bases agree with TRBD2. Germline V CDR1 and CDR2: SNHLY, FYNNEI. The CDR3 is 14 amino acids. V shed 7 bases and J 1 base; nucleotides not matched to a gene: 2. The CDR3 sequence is CASNSGGNTGELFF. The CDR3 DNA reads TGTGCCAGCAACAGCGGGGGGAACACCGGGGAGCTGTTTTTT.

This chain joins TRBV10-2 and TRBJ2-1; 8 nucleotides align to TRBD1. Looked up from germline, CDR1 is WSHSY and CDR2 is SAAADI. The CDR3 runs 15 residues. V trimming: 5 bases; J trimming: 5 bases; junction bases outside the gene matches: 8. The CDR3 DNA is TGCGCCAGCAGTCGCCCCGGGACAGGCGACAATGAGCAGTTCTTC. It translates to CASSRPGTGDNEQFF.